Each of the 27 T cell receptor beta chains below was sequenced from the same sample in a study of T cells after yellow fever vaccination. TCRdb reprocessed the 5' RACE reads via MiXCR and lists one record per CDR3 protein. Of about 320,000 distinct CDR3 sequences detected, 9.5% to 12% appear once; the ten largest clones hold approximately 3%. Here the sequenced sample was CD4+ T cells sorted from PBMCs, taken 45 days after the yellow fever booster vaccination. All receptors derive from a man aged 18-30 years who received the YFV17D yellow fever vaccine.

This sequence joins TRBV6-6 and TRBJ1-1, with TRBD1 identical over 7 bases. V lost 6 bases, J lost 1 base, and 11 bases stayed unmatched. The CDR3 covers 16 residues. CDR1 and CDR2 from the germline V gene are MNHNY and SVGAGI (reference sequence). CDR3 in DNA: TGTGCCAGCAGCACTGACAGGGCTGGTGGGAACACTGAAGCTTTCTTT. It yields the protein CASSTDRAGGNTEAFF.

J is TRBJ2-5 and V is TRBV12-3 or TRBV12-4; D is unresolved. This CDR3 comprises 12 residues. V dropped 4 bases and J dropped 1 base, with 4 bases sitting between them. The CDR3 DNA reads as TGTGCCAGCAGTTGGAGCCAAGAGACCCAGTACTTC. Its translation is CASSWSQETQYF.

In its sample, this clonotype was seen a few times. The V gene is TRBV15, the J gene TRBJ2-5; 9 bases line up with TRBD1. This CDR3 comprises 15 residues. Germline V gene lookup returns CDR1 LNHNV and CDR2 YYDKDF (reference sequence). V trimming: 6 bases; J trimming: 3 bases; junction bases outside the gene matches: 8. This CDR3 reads CATRPRDRDKETQYF. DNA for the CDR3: TGTGCCACCAGACCCCGGGACAGGGATAAAGAGACCCAGTACTTC.

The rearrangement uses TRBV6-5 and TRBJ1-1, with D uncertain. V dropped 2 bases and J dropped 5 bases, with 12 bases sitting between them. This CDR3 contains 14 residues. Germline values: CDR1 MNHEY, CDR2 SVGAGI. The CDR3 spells CASSYRRFSTEAFF. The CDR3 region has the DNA TGTGCCAGCAGTTACAGGCGATTCTCGACTGAAGCTTTCTTT.

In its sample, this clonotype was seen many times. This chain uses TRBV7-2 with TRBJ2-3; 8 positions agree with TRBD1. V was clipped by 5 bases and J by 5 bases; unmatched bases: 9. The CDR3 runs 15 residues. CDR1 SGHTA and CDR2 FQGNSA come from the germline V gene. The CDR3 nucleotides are TGTGCCAGCAGCCCAGGACAGGGAGTGGGAGATACGCAGTATTTT. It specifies CASSPGQGVGDTQYF.

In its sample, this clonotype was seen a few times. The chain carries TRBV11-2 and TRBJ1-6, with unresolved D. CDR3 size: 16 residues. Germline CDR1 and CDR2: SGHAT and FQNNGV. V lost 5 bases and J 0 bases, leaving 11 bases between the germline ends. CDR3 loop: CASSDTTGSYNSPLHF. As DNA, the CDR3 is TGTGCCAGCAGCGACACGACGGGCTCCTATAATTCACCCCTCCACTTT.

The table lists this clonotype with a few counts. The CDR3 spells CASSRTGVYTDTQYF. The CDR3 DNA reads as TGTGCCAGCTCACGGACAGGGGTTTACACAGATACGCAGTATTTT. J is TRBJ2-3 and V is TRBV18; TRBD1 agrees at 9 bases. J lost 2 bases, V lost 4 bases, and 4 bases had no gene match. CDR1 KGHSH and CDR2 LQKENI come from the germline V gene. This CDR3 contains 15 residues.

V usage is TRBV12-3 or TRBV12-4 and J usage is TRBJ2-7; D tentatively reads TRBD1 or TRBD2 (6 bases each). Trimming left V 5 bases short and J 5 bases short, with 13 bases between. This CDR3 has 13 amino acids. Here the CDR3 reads CASSPPGADEQYF. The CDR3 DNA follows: TGTGCCAGCAGTCCTCCGGGGGCTGACGAGCAGTACTTC.

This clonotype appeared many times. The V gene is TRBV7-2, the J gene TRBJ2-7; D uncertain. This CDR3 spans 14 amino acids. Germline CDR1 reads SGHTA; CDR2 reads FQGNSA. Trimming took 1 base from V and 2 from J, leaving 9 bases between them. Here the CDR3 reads CASSLGVVPYEQYV. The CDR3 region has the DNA TGTGCCAGCAGCTTAGGGGTCGTTCCCTACGAGCAGTACGTC.

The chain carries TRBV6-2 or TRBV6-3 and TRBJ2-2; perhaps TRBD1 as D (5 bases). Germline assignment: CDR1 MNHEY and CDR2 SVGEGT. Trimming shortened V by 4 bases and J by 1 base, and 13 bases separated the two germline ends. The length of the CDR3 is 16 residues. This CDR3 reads CASSLQASKNTGELFF. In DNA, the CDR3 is TGTGCCAGCAGTTTACAGGCATCCAAGAACACCGGGGAGCTGTTTTTT.

This CDR3 reads CASQGGWEKLFF. CDR3 sequence (DNA): TGTGCCAGCCAGGGGGGATGGGAAAAACTGTTTTTT. The rearrangement uses TRBV6-6 and TRBJ1-4, with 7 bases aligning to TRBD1. Germline loops: CDR1 MNHNY, CDR2 SVGAGI (reference sequence). The CDR3 is 12 amino acids. V was pared by 8 bases and J by 8 bases, with 5 bases of the junction left unmatched.

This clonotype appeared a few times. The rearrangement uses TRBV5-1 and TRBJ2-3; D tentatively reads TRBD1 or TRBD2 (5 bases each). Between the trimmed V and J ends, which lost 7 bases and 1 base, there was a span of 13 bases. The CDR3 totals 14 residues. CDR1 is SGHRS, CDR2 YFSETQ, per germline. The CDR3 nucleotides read TGCGCCAGCCTACGGGACGATGGCACAGATACGCAGTATTTT. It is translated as CASLRDDGTDTQYF.

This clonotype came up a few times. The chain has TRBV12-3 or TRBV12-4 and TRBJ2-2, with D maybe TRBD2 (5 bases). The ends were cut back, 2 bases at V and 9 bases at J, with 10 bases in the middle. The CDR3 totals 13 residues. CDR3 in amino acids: CASSLRGLRELFF. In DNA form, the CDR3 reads TGTGCCAGCAGTTTACGGGGTTTAAGGGAGCTGTTTTTT.

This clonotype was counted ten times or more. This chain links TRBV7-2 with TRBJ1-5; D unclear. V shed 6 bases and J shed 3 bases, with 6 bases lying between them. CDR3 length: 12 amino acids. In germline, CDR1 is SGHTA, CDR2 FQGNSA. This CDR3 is CASSFDNQPQHF. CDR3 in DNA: TGTGCCAGCAGTTTCGACAATCAGCCCCAGCATTTT.

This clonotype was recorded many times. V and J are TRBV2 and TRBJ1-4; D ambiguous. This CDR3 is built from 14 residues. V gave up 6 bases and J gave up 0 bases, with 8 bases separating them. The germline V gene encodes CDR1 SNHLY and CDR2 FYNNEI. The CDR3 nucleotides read TGTGCCAGCAGCCCTTATGCAACTAATGAAAAACTGTTTTTT. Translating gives CASSPYATNEKLFF. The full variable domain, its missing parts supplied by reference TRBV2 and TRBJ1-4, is EPEVTQTPSHQVTQMGQEVILRCVPISNHLYFYWYRQILGQKVEFLVSFYNNEISEKSEIFDDQFSVERPDGSNFTLKIRSTKLEDSAMYFCASSPYATNEKLFFGSGTQLSVL.

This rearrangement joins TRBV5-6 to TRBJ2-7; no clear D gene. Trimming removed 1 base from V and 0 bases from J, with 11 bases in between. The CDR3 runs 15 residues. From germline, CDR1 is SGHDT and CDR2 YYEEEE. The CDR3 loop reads CASSLLILNSYEQYF. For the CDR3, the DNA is TGTGCCAGCAGCTTGCTTATCCTTAACTCCTACGAGCAGTACTTC.

The CDR3 region has the DNA TGCAGTGCACCACCCGGGACAGGGAACACTGAAGCTTTCTTT. Translated: CSAPPGTGNTEAFF. The chain employs TRBV20-1 and TRBJ1-1; 8 bases are shared with TRBD1. The CDR3 has 14 residues. After removal of 6 bases from V and 1 base from J, the junction contained 7 bases not matched to a gene. Per germline, CDR1 DFQATT and CDR2 SNEGSKA (reference sequence).

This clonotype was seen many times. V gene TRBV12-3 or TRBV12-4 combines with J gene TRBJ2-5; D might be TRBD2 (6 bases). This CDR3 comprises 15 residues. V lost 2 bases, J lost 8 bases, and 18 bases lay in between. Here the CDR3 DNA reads TGTGCCAGCAGTTTATTCGATGTTTTGGGGGGAACCCAGTACTTC. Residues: CASSLFDVLGGTQYF.

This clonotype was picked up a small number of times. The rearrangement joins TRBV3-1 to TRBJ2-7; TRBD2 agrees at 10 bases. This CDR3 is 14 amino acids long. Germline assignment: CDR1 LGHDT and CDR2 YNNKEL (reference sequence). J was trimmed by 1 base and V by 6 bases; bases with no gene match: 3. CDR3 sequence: CASSWTSGSYEQYF. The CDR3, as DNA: TGTGCCAGCAGTTGGACTAGCGGTTCCTACGAGCAGTACTTC.

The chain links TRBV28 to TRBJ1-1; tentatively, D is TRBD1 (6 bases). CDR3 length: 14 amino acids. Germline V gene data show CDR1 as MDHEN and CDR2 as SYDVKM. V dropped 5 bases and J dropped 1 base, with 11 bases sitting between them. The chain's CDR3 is CASSLPGQNTEAFF. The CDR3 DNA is TGTGCCAGCAGTCTGCCGGGACAGAACACTGAAGCTTTCTTT.

The CDR3: CASSLLQVESEQFF. In DNA form, the CDR3 reads TGTGCCAGCAGCTTGCTCCAGGTGGAAAGTGAGCAGTTCTTC. V usage is TRBV5-6 and J usage is TRBJ2-1; D remains ambiguous. The CDR3 totals 14 residues. The germline gives CDR1 SGHDT, CDR2 YYEEEE. V lost 1 base and J 9 bases, leaving 14 bases between the germline ends.

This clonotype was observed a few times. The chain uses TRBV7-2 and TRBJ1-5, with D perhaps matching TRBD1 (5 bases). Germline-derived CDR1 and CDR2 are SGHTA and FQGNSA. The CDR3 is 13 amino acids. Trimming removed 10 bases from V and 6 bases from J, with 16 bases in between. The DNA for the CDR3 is TGTGCCACTTCGACAGACCCATCTCAGCCCCAGCATTTT. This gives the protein CATSTDPSQPQHF.

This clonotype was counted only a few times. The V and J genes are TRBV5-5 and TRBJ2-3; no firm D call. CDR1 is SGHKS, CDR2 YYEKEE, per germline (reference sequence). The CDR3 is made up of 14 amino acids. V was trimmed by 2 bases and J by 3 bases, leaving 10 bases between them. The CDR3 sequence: CASSFSDATDTQYF. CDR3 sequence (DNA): TGTGCCAGCAGCTTTTCCGACGCAACAGATACGCAGTATTTT.

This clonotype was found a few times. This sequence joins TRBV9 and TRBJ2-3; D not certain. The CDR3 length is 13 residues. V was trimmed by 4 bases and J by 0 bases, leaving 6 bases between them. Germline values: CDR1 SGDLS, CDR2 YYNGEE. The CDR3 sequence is CASSIGSTDTQYF. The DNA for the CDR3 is TGTGCCAGCAGCATTGGGAGCACAGATACGCAGTATTTT.

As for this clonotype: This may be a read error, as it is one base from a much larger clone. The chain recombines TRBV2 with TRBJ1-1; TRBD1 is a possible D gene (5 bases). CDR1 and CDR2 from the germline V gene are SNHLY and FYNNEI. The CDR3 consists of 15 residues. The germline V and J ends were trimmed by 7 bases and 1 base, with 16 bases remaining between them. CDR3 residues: CASTLLGVGNTEAFF. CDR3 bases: TGTGCCAGCACTCTCCTGGGGGTAGGGAACACTGAAGCTTTCTTT.

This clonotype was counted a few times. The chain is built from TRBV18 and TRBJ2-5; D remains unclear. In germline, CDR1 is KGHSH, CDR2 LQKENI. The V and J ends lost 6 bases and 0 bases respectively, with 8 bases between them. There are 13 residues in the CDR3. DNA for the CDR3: TGTGCCAGCTCTACCCAACACCAAGAGACCCAGTACTTC. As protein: CASSTQHQETQYF.

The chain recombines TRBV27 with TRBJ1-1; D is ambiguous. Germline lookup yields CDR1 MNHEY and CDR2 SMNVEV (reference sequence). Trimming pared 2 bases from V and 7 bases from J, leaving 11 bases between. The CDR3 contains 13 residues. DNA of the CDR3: TGTGCCAGCAGTTTACTGGTTAACGGTGAAGCTTTCTTT. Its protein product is CASSLLVNGEAFF.